A selection of T cell receptor beta chains follows, all from one sample in a study of blood T cell repertoires in COVID-19. The protocol was immunoSEQ multiplex PCR, while the TCRdb copy is restricted to in-frame clones and leaves out a portion. The sample records roughly 170,000 clones, 85% to 90% being singletons. The sequencing input was peripheral blood. All receptors derive from a woman aged 18-29 years who had recovered from COVID-19. Both conserved end residues are part of each CDR3. The order of the fields is clone size, D gene, J gene, V gene, CDR3 protein, CDR3 DNA. A D gene is named only where the DNA matches it firmly. Clone size is stated in some rows and not others, as once, few, many or a class when expanded.

size: .; D: TRBD1; J: TRBJ1-4; V: TRBV7-9; CDR3: CASNPGQGMEKLFF; DNA: TGTGCCAGCAACCCGGGACAGGGAATGGAAAAACTGTTTTTT
size: .; D: TRBD2; J: TRBJ2-1; V: TRBV7-9; CDR3: CASSRRGDNEQFF; DNA: TGTGCCAGCAGTAGACGGGGGGACAATGAGCAGTTCTTC
size: .; D: TRBD2; J: TRBJ2-3; V: TRBV11-2; CDR3: CASSLNLAGGTDTQYF; DNA: TGTGCCAGCAGCTTGAATCTAGCGGGGGGCACAGATACGCAGTATTTT
size: .; D: .; J: TRBJ1-2; V: TRBV19; CDR3: CASSTSGVRRSYGYTF; DNA: TGTGCCAGTAGTACATCGGGAGTTAGGCGATCATATGGCTACACCTTC
size: .; D: TRBD1; J: TRBJ2-5; V: TRBV12-3/TRBV12-4; CDR3: CASMNRGQETQYF; DNA: TGTGCCAGCATGAACAGGGGGCAAGAGACCCAGTACTTC
size: .; D: .; J: TRBJ1-1; V: TRBV6-5; CDR3: CASSYGPNTEAFF; DNA: TGTGCCAGCAGTTACGGGCCTAACACTGAAGCTTTCTTT
size: .; D: .; J: TRBJ1-6; V: TRBV23-1; CDR3: CASRNRGPLHF; DNA: TGCGCCAGCAGGAATAGGGGACCCCTCCACTTT
size: .; D: .; J: TRBJ1-5; V: TRBV19; CDR3: CASARQLNQPQHF; DNA: TGTGCCAGTGCAAGACAGTTGAATCAGCCCCAGCATTTT
size: .; D: .; J: TRBJ2-4; V: TRBV21-1; CDR3: CASNRYPVGTKNIQYF; DNA: TGTGCCAGCAACAGGTATCCCGTTGGGACCAAAAACATTCAGTACTTC
size: .; D: TRBD2; J: TRBJ2-3; V: TRBV6-2/TRBV6-3; CDR3: CASSSTSGRAADTQYF; DNA: TGTGCCAGCAGTTCGACTAGCGGGAGGGCCGCAGATACGCAGTATTTT
size: .; D: TRBD2; J: TRBJ2-7; V: TRBV4-1; CDR3: CASSQGTGTSRYEQYF; DNA: TGCGCCAGCAGCCAGGGGACCGGGACTAGCCGATACGAGCAGTACTTC
size: .; D: TRBD1; J: TRBJ1-3; V: TRBV5-1; CDR3: CASSSQGAGAGNTIYF; DNA: TGCGCCAGCAGCTCACAGGGGGCTGGGGCTGGAAACACCATATATTTT
size: .; D: .; J: TRBJ1-2; V: TRBV7-9; CDR3: CASSLGGRERLDYGYTF; DNA: TGTGCCAGCAGCTTAGGGGGTAGGGAGCGGCTCGATTATGGCTACACCTTC
size: .; D: TRBD1; J: TRBJ2-3; V: TRBV18; CDR3: CASSYRGRSTDTQYF; DNA: TGTGCCAGCTCATACAGGGGGCGCAGCACAGATACGCAGTATTTT
size: once; D: TRBD2; J: TRBJ2-5; V: TRBV3-1/TRBV3-2; CDR3: CASSQEGLAGGGRETQYF; DNA: TGTGCCAGCAGCCAAGAGGGCCTCGCGGGGGGGGGACGGGAGACCCAGTACTTC
size: few; D: .; J: TRBJ1-1; V: TRBV14; CDR3: CASSQGNRATEAFF; DNA: TGTGCCAGCAGCCAAGGGAACAGAGCCACTGAAGCTTTCTTT
size: once; D: TRBD2; J: TRBJ2-1; V: TRBV19; CDR3: CASKSSGSSWRQFF; DNA: TGTGCCAGTAAGTCTAGCGGGAGCTCCTGGAGGCAGTTCTTC
size: .; D: TRBD2; J: TRBJ2-1; V: TRBV27; CDR3: CASSMTSGTYNEQFF; DNA: TGTGCCAGCAGTATGACTAGCGGGACGTACAATGAGCAGTTCTTC
size: few; D: TRBD2; J: TRBJ2-1; V: TRBV5-1; CDR3: CASTRTSGRSGYNEQFF; DNA: TGCGCCAGCACAAGGACTAGCGGGAGGTCGGGCTACAATGAGCAGTTCTTC
size: .; D: .; J: TRBJ1-1; V: TRBV6-6; CDR3: CASSYGLGRNTEAFF; DNA: TGTGCCAGCAGTTACGGCCTGGGGAGGAACACTGAAGCTTTCTTT
size: few; D: TRBD1; J: TRBJ1-1; V: TRBV2; CDR3: CASSAHRGFVEAFF; DNA: TGTGCCAGCAGTGCCCACAGGGGGTTCGTAGAGGCTTTCTTT
size: .; D: .; J: TRBJ2-3; V: TRBV6-2/TRBV6-3; CDR3: CASSSRTYQDTQYF; DNA: TGTGCCAGCAGTTCTCGGACTTATCAGGATACGCAGTATTTT
size: .; D: TRBD1; J: TRBJ1-1; V: TRBV5-1; CDR3: CASSWNPGQGGVNTEAFF; DNA: TGCGCCAGCAGCTGGAATCCGGGACAGGGAGGTGTGAACACTGAAGCTTTCTTT
size: .; D: TRBD2; J: TRBJ2-1; V: TRBV19; CDR3: CASTAGTTLYNEQFF; DNA: TGTGCCAGTACCGCCGGGACTACGCTATACAATGAGCAGTTCTTC
size: .; D: TRBD1; J: TRBJ2-7; V: TRBV10-1; CDR3: CASRERDSSYEQYF; DNA: TGCGCCAGCAGGGAAAGGGACAGTTCATACGAGCAGTACTTC
size: .; D: .; J: TRBJ1-4; V: TRBV3-1/TRBV3-2; CDR3: CASSPLGGVHEKLFF; DNA: TGTGCCAGCAGCCCCCTCGGGGGGGTCCATGAAAAACTGTTTTTT
size: .; D: .; J: TRBJ1-6; V: TRBV7-9; CDR3: CASSAGEGVGVYSPLHF; DNA: TGTGCCAGCAGCGCCGGCGAGGGGGTGGGTGTTTATTCACCCCTCCACTTT
size: .; D: TRBD2; J: TRBJ2-2; V: TRBV5-1; CDR3: CASSPRLAGANTGELFF; DNA: TGCGCCAGCAGCCCTCGGTTAGCGGGGGCGAACACCGGGGAGCTGTTTTTT
size: .; D: TRBD2; J: TRBJ2-7; V: TRBV5-4; CDR3: CASSSPGGGSYEQYF; DNA: TGTGCCAGCAGTTCTCCGGGCGGGGGAAGCTACGAGCAGTACTTC
size: .; D: TRBD2; J: TRBJ2-4; V: TRBV6-6; CDR3: CASSQLAGGLSAKNIQYF; DNA: TGTGCCAGCAGTCAACTAGCGGGGGGCCTTTCGGCCAAAAACATTCAGTACTTC
size: .; D: TRBD2; J: TRBJ2-1; V: TRBV7-9; CDR3: CASSLLGGRANEQFF; DNA: TGTGCCAGCAGCCTGTTGGGCGGGAGGGCCAATGAGCAGTTCTTC
size: .; D: .; J: TRBJ1-2; V: TRBV29-1; CDR3: CSVEGLKREGGYGYTF; DNA: TGCAGCGTTGAAGGTTTGAAGAGGGAGGGTGGGTATGGCTACACCTTC
size: .; D: .; J: TRBJ2-3; V: TRBV6-4; CDR3: CASSEWAGGTDTQYF; DNA: TGTGCCAGCAGCGAATGGGCAGGGGGCACAGATACGCAGTATTTT
size: .; D: .; J: TRBJ1-1; V: TRBV7-2; CDR3: CASSSGRRPGDTEAFF; DNA: TGTGCCAGCAGCTCGGGTAGGAGGCCGGGGGACACTGAAGCTTTCTTT
size: .; D: .; J: TRBJ1-6; V: TRBV15; CDR3: CATSFTPEGSPLHF; DNA: TGTGCCACCAGCTTTACCCCAGAGGGATCACCCCTCCACTTT
size: .; D: .; J: TRBJ2-5; V: TRBV21-1; CDR3: CASSKVNGGAPETQYF; DNA: TGTGCCAGCAGCAAAGTTAACGGGGGGGCTCCAGAGACCCAGTACTTC
size: once; D: TRBD1; J: TRBJ2-5; V: TRBV11-1; CDR3: CASSRDSYQETQYF; DNA: TGTGCCAGCAGCCGGGACAGCTACCAAGAGACCCAGTACTTC
size: .; D: .; J: TRBJ1-1; V: TRBV29-1; CDR3: CSVLQVLNTEAFF; DNA: TGCAGCGTCTTACAGGTTTTGAACACTGAAGCTTTCTTT
size: few; D: TRBD2; J: TRBJ2-7; V: TRBV7-9; CDR3: CASSLSSGGYEQYF; DNA: TGTGCCAGCAGCTTATCTAGCGGGGGTTACGAGCAGTACTTC
size: .; D: .; J: TRBJ1-4; V: TRBV6-5; CDR3: CASSFRGATNEKLFF; DNA: TGTGCCAGCAGTTTCAGGGGCGCAACTAATGAAAAACTGTTTTTT
size: few; D: TRBD1; J: TRBJ1-1; V: TRBV2; CDR3: CAIDRVSTEAFF; DNA: TGTGCCATAGACAGGGTGAGCACTGAAGCTTTCTTT
size: .; D: .; J: TRBJ2-1; V: TRBV7-3; CDR3: CASSFEDRGREQFF; DNA: TGTGCCAGCAGCTTCGAGGATCGGGGTCGTGAGCAGTTCTTC
size: .; D: .; J: TRBJ2-5; V: TRBV7-3; CDR3: CASSLSRSETQYF; DNA: TGTGCCAGCAGCTTATCCCGTTCAGAGACCCAGTACTTC
size: .; D: TRBD1; J: TRBJ2-5; V: TRBV9; CDR3: CASSVATGDRPQETQYF; DNA: TGTGCCAGCAGCGTAGCGACAGGGGATAGGCCGCAAGAGACCCAGTACTTC
size: .; D: TRBD2; J: TRBJ2-5; V: TRBV7-2; CDR3: CASSLGLAGDLETQYF; DNA: TGTGCCAGCAGCTTGGGACTAGCGGGAGATTTAGAGACCCAGTACTTC
size: few; D: .; J: TRBJ2-2; V: TRBV7-3; CDR3: CASSRGLGTGELFF; DNA: TGTGCCAGCAGCAGGGGTTTGGGCACCGGGGAGCTGTTTTTT
size: .; D: .; J: TRBJ2-3; V: TRBV30; CDR3: CAWSSPTYLLPQTDTQYF; DNA: TGTGCCTGGAGTTCACCAACCTACCTGCTCCCCCAAACAGATACGCAGTATTTT
size: .; D: TRBD2; J: TRBJ2-1; V: TRBV7-2; CDR3: CASSLVGGGDNEQFF; DNA: TGTGCCAGCAGCTTAGTAGGCGGGGGGGACAATGAGCAGTTCTTC
size: .; D: .; J: TRBJ1-1; V: TRBV7-2; CDR3: CASSPWTVNTEAFF; DNA: TGTGCCAGCAGCCCCTGGACAGTGAACACTGAAGCTTTCTTT
size: .; D: TRBD2; J: TRBJ2-5; V: TRBV13; CDR3: CASSLAPSGIQETQYF; DNA: TGTGCCAGCAGCTTAGCCCCTAGCGGGATACAAGAGACCCAGTACTTC
size: .; D: TRBD1; J: TRBJ1-2; V: TRBV15; CDR3: CATSRGQVGGYTF; DNA: TGTGCCACCAGCCGAGGACAGGTCGGCGGCTACACCTTC
size: .; D: .; J: TRBJ2-5; V: TRBV9; CDR3: CASSAGGRGSEETQYF; DNA: TGTGCCAGCAGCGCTGGGGGTCGGGGGAGCGAGGAGACCCAGTACTTC
size: .; D: .; J: TRBJ1-2; V: TRBV6-5; CDR3: CASSSGYYGYTF; DNA: TGTGCCAGCAGTTCAGGGTACTATGGCTACACCTTC
size: .; D: .; J: TRBJ1-5; V: TRBV19; CDR3: CASSIAHMIWSNQPQHF; DNA: TGTGCCAGTAGTATCGCGCATATGATTTGGAGCAATCAGCCCCAGCATTTT
size: once; D: TRBD1; J: TRBJ1-5; V: TRBV4-3; CDR3: CASSQDRGTARAQHF; DNA: TGCGCCAGCAGCCAAGATCGAGGGACAGCAAGGGCCCAGCATTTT
size: .; D: TRBD2; J: TRBJ2-3; V: TRBV4-3; CDR3: CASSRLAGGPDTQYF; DNA: TGCGCCAGCAGCCGACTAGCGGGGGGCCCAGATACGCAGTATTTT
size: .; D: TRBD2; J: TRBJ2-1; V: TRBV9; CDR3: CASSARLALNNEQFF; DNA: TGTGCCAGCAGCGCGCGACTAGCGCTCAACAATGAGCAGTTCTTC
size: .; D: .; J: TRBJ1-2; V: TRBV7-2; CDR3: CASRTTGGTEYGYTF; DNA: TGTGCCAGCAGAACTACTGGGGGCACGGAATATGGCTACACCTTC
size: .; D: .; J: TRBJ2-6; V: TRBV2; CDR3: CASLRDTISGANVLTF; DNA: TGTGCCAGCCTCCGGGACACGATCTCTGGGGCCAACGTCCTGACTTTC
size: .; D: .; J: TRBJ2-6; V: TRBV7-9; CDR3: CASSLGGLERGANVLTF; DNA: TGTGCCAGCAGCTTAGGGGGGCTGGAGCGAGGGGCCAACGTCCTGACTTTC